One sample yielded the 17 T cell receptor beta chains listed below, sequenced in a study of metastatic and nonmetastatic thyroid tumors. TCRdb re-processed the PCR reads through MiXCR. The table shows around 20,000 clones, with around 28% occurring only once. Among the patients, none had received any treatment before thyroid surgery. The sequenced sample was blood. These receptors were taken from a female donor with papillary thyroid cancer or a benign thyroid nodule (not recorded which). Some clones in this sample may be carry-over from other donors' samples.

Sample share makes this clone medium-sized. The V call is TRBV28, the J call TRBJ2-7; tentative D call: TRBD1 (6 bases). Trimming removed 3 bases at V and 6 bases at J, with 6 bases between. This CDR3 is 11 amino acids long. CDR1 and CDR2 (germline): MDHEN, SYDVKM. The CDR3 nucleotides read TGTGCCAGCAGTTTCAGGGGCGAGCAGTACTTC. This codes for CASSFRGEQYF.

The chain recombines TRBV11-1 with TRBJ2-7, with D perhaps TRBD1 (5 bases). The V gene's germline CDR1 is SGHAT and CDR2 FQDESV (reference sequence). The CDR3 length is 13 residues. Trimming removed 4 bases from V and 3 bases from J, with 10 bases in between. DNA for the CDR3: TGTGCCAGCAGCTCCAATAGGGGCTACGAGCAGTACTTC. It is translated as CASSSNRGYEQYF.

V usage is TRBV20-1 and J usage is TRBJ2-7, with TRBD2 matching over 9 bases. Germline V gives CDR1 DFQATT, CDR2 SNEGSKA (reference sequence). Losses at the gene ends were 0 bases for V and 8 bases for J; bases not matched to a gene: 5. This CDR3 is built from 13 residues. DNA for the CDR3: TGCAGTGCTAGAGAGGGACTAGCTCAGCAGCAGTACTTC. It translates to CSAREGLAQQQYF.

The chain joins TRBV15 to TRBJ2-2, with D possibly being TRBD1 (6 bases). V lost 1 base and J lost 1, with 10 bases in between. CDR1 is LNHNV and CDR2 is YYDKDF in the germline V gene (reference sequence). This CDR3 is 16 amino acids long. The CDR3 bases are TGTGCCACCAGCAGAGGGGGACACTTGAACACCGGGGAGCTGTTTTTT. It yields the protein CATSRGGHLNTGELFF. Using reference TRBV15 and TRBJ2-2 for the parts outside the CDR3, the full variable domain is DAMVIQNPRYQVTQFGKPVTLSCSQTLNHNVMYWYQQKSSQAPKLLFHYYDKDFNNEADTPDNFQSRRPNTSFCFLDIRSPGLGDTAMYLCATSRGGHLNTGELFFGEGSRLTVL.

This clone is deemed medium-sized (0.01 to 0.1%). This chain connects TRBV19 to TRBJ1-5; D is perhaps TRBD1 (5 bases). V was cut by 10 bases and J by 3 bases, with 22 bases left in between. The CDR3 is made up of 16 amino acids. The germline V gene encodes CDR1 LNHDA and CDR2 SQIVND (reference sequence). CDR3 protein: CATRPGRKLLNQPQHF. The DNA for the CDR3 is TGTGCCACAAGACCGGGACGGAAACTACTCAATCAGCCCCAGCATTTT.

CDR3 sequence: CASSSGGLALGAQYF. The DNA for the CDR3 is TGTGCCAGCAGTTCGGGGGGACTAGCCCTCGGGGCCCAGTACTTC. V is TRBV12-3 or TRBV12-4 and J is TRBJ2-5; 9 bases align to TRBD2. The trim removed 4 bases at V and 9 bases at J, leaving 12 bases unmatched. The CDR3 totals 15 residues.

This clone occurred a few times. The V and J genes are TRBV6-1 and TRBJ1-6; a weak D match, TRBD1 (6 bases). CDR3 size: 12 residues. CDR1 MNHNS and CDR2 SASEGT come from the germline V gene. V dropped 7 bases and J dropped 9 bases, with 10 bases sitting between them. As DNA, the CDR3 is TGTGCCAGCATGGACAGAGCTTCACCCCTCCACTTT. Amino acids: CASMDRASPLHF.

The chain carries TRBV20-1 and TRBJ2-7; D is undetermined. Germline-derived CDR1 and CDR2 are DFQATT and SNEGSKA (reference sequence). The CDR3 totals 14 residues. Trimming left V 3 bases short and J 4 bases short, with 16 bases between. The CDR3 sequence is CSARLCQEHYEQYF. The CDR3 DNA is TGCAGTGCTAGGTTATGCCAGGAACATTACGAGCAGTACTTC.

This CDR3 reads CASSETDYEQYF. CDR3 coding DNA: TGTGCCAGCAGTGAGACAGATTACGAGCAGTACTTC. The gene calls are TRBV28 and TRBJ2-7; D perhaps matches TRBD1 (5 bases). Deletions cut 5 bases from V and 4 bases from J, with 9 bases between. CDR3 length equals 12 residues. Germline V gene sequence: CDR1 MDHEN, CDR2 SYDVKM.

This sequence joins TRBV5-1 and TRBJ2-2; 7 bases line up with TRBD1. V trimming: 7 bases; J trimming: 4 bases; junction bases outside the gene matches: 7. Germline V lookup: CDR1 SGHRS, CDR2 YFSETQ. The CDR3 length is 14 residues. CDR3 protein: CASSRGSGTGELFF. In DNA, the CDR3 is TGCGCCAGCTCCAGGGGGTCGGGCACCGGGGAGCTGTTTTTT.

A few counts support this clone. The chain links TRBV10-1 to TRBJ1-6, with D unclear. CDR3 length: 13 residues. Germline lookup yields CDR1 WNHNN and CDR2 SYGVQD (reference sequence). The V gene lost 8 bases and the J gene lost 7 bases, with 12 bases spanning the gap. The CDR3 is CASASDANSPLHF. CDR3 DNA: TGCGCCAGCGCTTCTGATGCCAATTCACCCCTCCACTTT.

This clone was observed a few times. A much bigger clone sits one base away, suggesting this may be a read error. CDR3 sequence (DNA): TGTGCCGGCAGGCCGAGCACGGAGACCCAGTACTTC. It is translated as CAGRPSTETQYF. The V gene is TRBV7-2, the J gene TRBJ2-5; D is unclear. From germline, CDR1 is SGHTA and CDR2 FQGNSA. This CDR3 is built from 12 residues.

Judged by abundance, this clone is medium-sized. The chain couples TRBV20-1 to TRBJ1-1, with no clear D. With 3 bases removed from V and 0 bases from J, the gap between germline ends came to 8 bases. The CDR3 runs 13 residues. CDR1 is DFQATT and CDR2 is SNEGSKA in the germline V gene (reference sequence). CDR3 DNA: TGCAGTGCTAGTGAACAGATGAACACTGAAGCTTTCTTT. Its protein product is CSASEQMNTEAFF.

The sample holds a few counts of this clone. This chain links TRBV11-2 with TRBJ2-2; 7 bases match TRBD1. The germline CDR1 and CDR2 sequences are SGHAT and FQNNGV. The CDR3 runs 17 residues. Germline trimming cut 2 bases from V and 2 bases from J; bases unmatched to any gene: 8. Here the CDR3 reads CASSLLRGGLNTGELFF. The CDR3 region has the DNA TGTGCCAGCAGCTTATTGCGAGGGGGCCTTAACACCGGGGAGCTGTTTTTT.

This clone was counted ten times or more. This chain connects TRBV4-2 to TRBJ2-1; tentatively, D is TRBD1 or TRBD2 (6 bases each). CDR3 length: 17 residues. The germline V and J ends were trimmed by 0 bases and 0 bases, with 12 bases remaining between them. Germline CDR1 reads LGHNA; CDR2 reads YNFKEQ. CDR3 bases: TGTGCCAGCAGCCAAGAAAGGGGGACTGACTCCTACAATGAGCAGTTCTTC. It codes for CASSQERGTDSYNEQFF.

By frequency in the sample, this clone is medium-sized. CDR3 bases: TGTGCCAGTAGTATGGGGCAGGGGCACAATCAGCCCCAGCATTTT. Protein product: CASSMGQGHNQPQHF. The chain has TRBV19 and TRBJ1-5, with D maybe TRBD1 (6 bases). The V gene lost 3 bases and the J gene lost 3 bases, with 12 bases spanning the gap. The CDR3 is 15 amino acids. Germline lookup yields CDR1 LNHDA and CDR2 SQIVND (reference sequence). The entire variable domain, with the rest obtained from reference TRBV19 and TRBJ1-5, is as follows: DGGITQSPKYLFRKEGQNVTLSCEQNLNHDAMYWYRQDPGQGLRLIYYSQIVNDFQKGDIAEGYSVSREKKESFPLTVTSAQKNPTAFYLCASSMGQGHNQPQHFGDGTRLSIL.

This clone was detected ten times or more. This sequence joins TRBV2 and TRBJ2-5, with TRBD1 matching 8 bases. This CDR3 has 19 amino acids. Germline V gives CDR1 SNHLY, CDR2 FYNNEI. With 4 bases clipped from V and 5 bases from J, the junction kept 21 bases outside the gene matches. The DNA of the CDR3 is TGTGCCAGCAGTGTGAGATTGCTGCTGACAGGGGATGGTCAGGAGACCCAGTACTTC. This encodes CASSVRLLLTGDGQETQYF.